This TCR beta chain was sequenced in a study of siplizumab effects on memory and regulatory T cells. Study findings and constraints: Solely a minor proportion of alloreactive clones could be assigned to unstimulated subsets. No functional test confirmed suppression by proliferating siplizumab-culture Tregs.

The CDR3 runs 16 residues. Losses at the gene ends were 4 bases for V and 9 bases for J; bases not matched to a gene: 17. The germline V gene has CDR1 SGDLS and CDR2 YYNGEE. Measured with immunoSEQ multiplex PCR; TCRdb has only the in-frame clones, and not every one. This sample has over 100,000 clones, with just under 95% found just once. Concerning this clone: Its antigen remains unknown.

V usage is TRBV9 and J usage is TRBJ2-3; 7 positions match TRBD1. Sequencing input: non-Treg CD4+ T cells sorted from blood. This sequence originates from a human donor in good health. The CDR3 DNA reads TGTGCCAGCAGCCCGGGACAGAGTTTAGGTCACGGGACGCAGTATTTT. As protein: CASSPGQSLGHGTQYF.